These 27 T cell receptor beta chains were sequenced from one sample in a study of cytomegalovirus exposure and HLA in healthy donors (dated 2017 in TCRdb). The method was the immunoSEQ multiplex PCR assay. For the multiplex PCR, a mixture combining 60 forward primers for TCR Vbeta segments and 13 reverse primers for TCR Jbeta segments was used. In its TCRdb copy, this immuneACCESS table keeps in-frame sequences only and misses some clones. Where compared with another copy, unresolved V genes explain less than half of these, and the others have no known cause. Recorded for this sample are some 150,000 clones; roughly 79% of them occurred a single time. The biggest ten clones account for approximately 2.6% of the sample. Sample: PBMCs. The source of these receptors is a man younger than 30 in good health and CMV-seronegative.

The chain uses TRBV6-5 and TRBJ2-1; TRBD1 matches at 8 bases. The CDR3 consists of 15 residues. Germline V gene data show CDR1 as MNHEY and CDR2 as SVGAGI. V gave up 2 bases and J gave up 1 base; unmatched junction bases: 1. The CDR3 is CASSYQGASYNEQFF. DNA of the CDR3: TGTGCCAGCAGTTACCAGGGGGCTTCCTACAATGAGCAGTTCTTC.

The V call is TRBV6-5, the J call TRBJ2-1; the D gene is possibly TRBD2 (6 bases). The CDR3 is 15 amino acids. In germline, CDR1 is MNHEY, CDR2 SVGAGI. Trimming cost V 0 bases and J 8 bases, with 14 bases left between them. The CDR3 DNA sequence: TGTGCCAGCAGTTACTCGACTACGGGAGCAGATGAGCAGTTCTTC. Its translation: CASSYSTTGADEQFF.

The chain recombines TRBV7-9 with TRBJ2-1; possible D gene TRBD2, 6 bases. Germline lookup yields CDR1 SEHNR and CDR2 FQNEAQ (reference sequence). Trimming took off 5 bases at V and 6 bases at J, with 17 bases between the two ends. The CDR3 sequence is 15 residues long. The CDR3 bases are TGTGCCAGCAGCCTGCCGGGACTTCCGAGCAATGAGCAGTTCTTC. Translating gives CASSLPGLPSNEQFF.

V gene TRBV7-3 combines with J gene TRBJ2-1; D is possibly TRBD2 (7 bases). Germline V CDR1 and CDR2: SGHTA, FQGTGA. V lost 5 bases and J 8 bases, leaving 19 bases between the germline ends. CDR3 length equals 15 residues. CDR3 sequence (DNA): TGTGCCAGCAGCGGGGGGGGGCTGGTGCCCGATGAGCAGTTCTTC. Its translation: CASSGGGLVPDEQFF. The variable domain in full, completed from reference TRBV7-3 and TRBJ2-1, reads GAGVSQTPSNKVTEKGKYVELRCDPISGHTALYWYRQSLGQGPEFLIYFQGTGAADDSGLPNDRFFAVRPEGSVSTLKIQRTERGDSAVYLCASSGGGLVPDEQFFGPGTRLTVL.

The chain employs TRBV30 and TRBJ2-1; the D is unclear. The length of the CDR3 is 11 residues. CDR1 is GTSNPN, CDR2 SVGIG, per germline (reference sequence). Trimming removed 3 bases at V and 5 bases at J, with 5 bases between. CDR3 DNA sequence: TGTGCCTGGAGAGAGCACAATGAGCAGTTCTTC. Its protein is CAWREHNEQFF.

This clone showed up just once. The chain uses TRBV27 and TRBJ1-1; 10 bases map to TRBD1. The V gene end was trimmed by 7 bases and the J gene end by 1 base; junction bases not matched to a gene: 12. The CDR3 extends over 17 amino acids. The V gene's germline CDR1 is MNHEY and CDR2 SMNVEV (reference sequence). CDR3 sequence (DNA): TGTGCCAGCACCCCCCTCGACAGGGGGCTACGGAACACTGAAGCTTTCTTT. Encoded protein: CASTPLDRGLRNTEAFF.

The chain couples TRBV29-1 to TRBJ2-7; TRBD1 matches 8 bases. This CDR3 has 15 amino acids. The trim removed 6 bases at V and 0 bases at J, leaving 10 bases unmatched. The germline V gene has CDR1 SQVTM and CDR2 ANQGSEA. CDR3 loop: CSVGGGQGSSYEQYF. DNA for the CDR3: TGCAGCGTAGGGGGCGGACAGGGTAGCTCCTACGAGCAGTACTTC.

This clone was observed once. Compared with germline, one end of the junction differs, possibly owing to a read error. This rearrangement joins TRBV7-8 to TRBJ2-1; TRBD2 might be the D (6 bases). CDR3 length equals 16 residues. Per the germline V gene, CDR1 is SGHVS and CDR2 is FQNEAQ. CDR3 protein: CTSSLAAETAYNEQFF. In nucleotides, the CDR3 is TGTACCAGCAGCTTAGCGGCTGAAACCGCCTACAATGAGCAGTTCTTC.

The genes are TRBV19 and TRBJ2-7; TRBD1 matches 7 bases. The CDR3 consists of 15 residues. V shed 3 bases and J 3 bases; nucleotides not matched to a gene: 8. The germline CDR1 and CDR2 sequences are LNHDA and SQIVND (reference sequence). CDR3 nucleotides: TGTGCCAGTAGTATTAAGGGGGACAGCGTCTACGAGCAGTACTTC. This translates into CASSIKGDSVYEQYF. Supplemented by reference TRBV19 and TRBJ2-7, the full variable domain reads DGGITQSPKYLFRKEGQNVTLSCEQNLNHDAMYWYRQDPGQGLRLIYYSQIVNDFQKGDIAEGYSVSREKKESFPLTVTSAQKNPTAFYLCASSIKGDSVYEQYFGPGTRLTVT.

The rearrangement uses TRBV5-1 and TRBJ2-1, with D perhaps TRBD2 (5 bases). The V end lost 0 bases, the J end lost 6 bases, and 10 bases lay between the germline ends. The germline V gene has CDR1 SGHRS and CDR2 YFSETQ. The CDR3 spans 14 residues. In DNA, the CDR3 is TGCGCCAGCAGCTTGGTTAGCGCAGTCAATGAGCAGTTCTTC. It encodes CASSLVSAVNEQFF.

This clone was observed a few times. Written as DNA, the CDR3 is TGTGCCAGCAGTTCCCGGCTAGCGGGGTCATCAGATACGCAGTATTTT. It yields the protein CASSSRLAGSSDTQYF. The rearrangement uses TRBV6-5 and TRBJ2-3, with 9 bases aligning to TRBD2. The CDR3 runs to 16 residues. V lost 4 bases and J lost 4; bases outside the gene matches: 9. Per germline, CDR1 MNHEY and CDR2 SVGAGI.

J is TRBJ2-1 and V is TRBV5-1, with D unresolved. The V and J ends lost 1 base and 7 bases respectively, with 15 bases between them. Germline-derived CDR1 and CDR2 are SGHRS and YFSETQ. The CDR3 is 15 residues long. The CDR3 nucleotides are TGCGCCAGCAGCTTGTCGCTCAAAGCTTGGAATGAGCAGTTCTTC. Encoded protein: CASSLSLKAWNEQFF.

The chain links TRBV19 to TRBJ2-3; perhaps TRBD2 as D (6 bases). V lost 7 bases and J lost 5, with 10 bases in between. The V gene's germline CDR1 is LNHDA and CDR2 SQIVND (reference sequence). The CDR3 covers 12 residues. The CDR3, as DNA: TGTGCCAGTACCAACGGGGGAGATACGCAGTATTTT. Its protein product is CASTNGGDTQYF. Combining the CDR3 with reference TRBV19 and TRBJ2-3 gives the whole variable domain DGGITQSPKYLFRKEGQNVTLSCEQNLNHDAMYWYRQDPGQGLRLIYYSQIVNDFQKGDIAEGYSVSREKKESFPLTVTSAQKNPTAFYLCASTNGGDTQYFGPGTRLTVL.

The chain has TRBV11-2 and TRBJ2-3; TRBD1 agrees at 9 bases. Germline CDR1 reads SGHAT; CDR2 reads FQNNGV. Unmatched junction bases numbered 4, after V lost 2 bases and J lost 4 bases. This CDR3 has 15 residues. CDR3 residues: CASSLLDRGADTQYF. DNA of the CDR3: TGTGCCAGCAGCTTACTGGACAGGGGAGCAGATACGCAGTATTTT.

The chain has TRBV30 and TRBJ1-1; D is perhaps TRBD1 (5 bases). CDR1 GTSNPN and CDR2 SVGIG come from the germline V gene (reference sequence). The V gene lost 3 bases and the J gene lost 5 bases, with 16 bases spanning the gap. The CDR3 runs 14 residues. The CDR3 is CAWRLLTAGTEAFF. The DNA for the CDR3 is TGTGCCTGGAGGCTATTGACAGCTGGGACTGAAGCTTTCTTT.

The CDR3 sequence: CASSFVSGGQPQHF. CDR3 DNA sequence: TGTGCCAGCAGCTTTGTGTCAGGGGGACAGCCCCAGCATTTT. This chain links TRBV5-8 with TRBJ1-5; 7 bases match TRBD1. CDR1 SGHTS and CDR2 YDEGEE come from the germline V gene. The J segment lost 7 bases and the V segment lost 2 bases, leaving 6 bases of the junction unmatched. The CDR3 extends over 14 amino acids.

This chain joins TRBV5-4 and TRBJ2-3, with 8 bases matching TRBD1. The CDR3 runs 15 residues. Germline CDR1 and CDR2: SGHNT and YYREEE (reference sequence). V trimming: 2 bases; J trimming: 5 bases; junction bases outside the gene matches: 7. The CDR3 DNA sequence: TGTGCCAGCAGCTTACAGGGGGTCTCCGGAGATACGCAGTATTTT. This sequence encodes CASSLQGVSGDTQYF.

This sequence joins TRBV11-2 and TRBJ1-2; 7 nucleotides line up with TRBD1. This CDR3 region has 15 residues. V shed 1 base and J 0 bases; nucleotides not matched to a gene: 2. Germline V lookup: CDR1 SGHAT, CDR2 FQNNGV. CDR3 protein: CASSLGDRSNYGYTF. CDR3 in DNA: TGTGCCAGCAGCTTAGGGGACAGATCTAACTATGGCTACACCTTC.

J is TRBJ1-1 and V is TRBV6-5; possibly TRBD1 for D (5 bases). With 7 bases removed from V and 1 base from J, the gap between germline ends came to 10 bases. Per the germline V gene, CDR1 is MNHEY and CDR2 is SVGAGI. This CDR3 comprises 13 residues. CDR3 region: CASTRGGNTEAFF. In nucleotides, the CDR3 is TGTGCCAGCACTCGGGGGGGGAACACTGAAGCTTTCTTT.

The gene calls are TRBV7-9 and TRBJ2-3, with 14 positions matching TRBD2. This CDR3 has 19 residues. Trimming removed 2 bases from V and 2 bases from J; junction bases left unmatched: 9. Germline V CDR1 and CDR2: SEHNR, FQNEAQ (reference sequence). The chain's CDR3 is CASSLRLAGGWGVTDTQYF. CDR3 in DNA: TGTGCCAGCAGCTTAAGACTAGCGGGGGGGTGGGGAGTCACAGATACGCAGTATTTT.

The J gene is TRBJ2-1, the V gene TRBV7-6; 10 bases are a match to TRBD2. CDR1 is SGHVS and CDR2 is FNYEAQ in the germline V gene. The CDR3 contains 14 residues. Trimming removed 5 bases from V and 12 bases from J; junction bases left unmatched: 10. CDR3 nucleotides: TGTGCCAGCAGCGACACCGGGACTAGCGTGGGGCAGTTCTTC. Encoded protein: CASSDTGTSVGQFF.

This chain connects TRBV5-5 to TRBJ2-7; D not resolved. This CDR3 has 15 amino acids. CDR1 SGHKS and CDR2 YYEKEE come from the germline V gene (reference sequence). Deletions cut 0 bases from V and 0 bases from J, with 10 bases between. Here the CDR3 DNA reads TGTGCCAGCAGCTTGGTTGGCAGGTTCTCCTACGAGCAGTACGTC. Protein sequence: CASSLVGRFSYEQYV.

The chain carries TRBV6-1 and TRBJ2-5; the match to TRBD2 covers 9 bases. The CDR3 runs to 15 residues. V shed 9 bases and J 5 bases; nucleotides not matched to a gene: 13. CDR1 is MNHNS, CDR2 SASEGT, per germline. The CDR3 region is CASDGRAGGLETQYF. CDR3 nucleotides: TGTGCCAGTGATGGGCGAGCGGGGGGCCTCGAGACCCAGTACTTC.

This clone was seen only once. Additional DNA sequences in this sample encode the identical CDR3. The chain employs TRBV27 and TRBJ1-1; TRBD1 aligns across 10 bases. V was pared by 1 base and J by 2 bases, with 7 bases of the junction left unmatched. Germline loops: CDR1 MNHEY, CDR2 SMNVEV (reference sequence). The CDR3 has 17 residues. The CDR3 nucleotides read TGTGCCAGCAGTTTATTTGGGACAGGGGCCCTCAACACTGAAGCTTTCTTT. It yields the protein CASSLFGTGALNTEAFF.

The chain combines TRBV5-4 with TRBJ2-3; TRBD2 matches 8 bases. CDR1 and CDR2 (germline): SGHNT, YYREEE (reference sequence). V was clipped by 4 bases and J by 6 bases; unmatched bases: 7. The CDR3 is made up of 14 amino acids. DNA for the CDR3: TGTGCCAGCAGCGCGGGACTAGAGGTGGATACGCAGTATTTT. This gives the protein CASSAGLEVDTQYF.

The J gene is TRBJ1-4, the V gene TRBV4-2; possibly TRBD1 for D (6 bases). Trimming stripped 4 bases from V and 7 bases from J, with 10 bases between. In germline, CDR1 is LGHNA, CDR2 YNFKEQ. The CDR3 contains 13 residues. The CDR3 protein is CASSPTRGEKLFF. CDR3 DNA sequence: TGTGCCAGCAGCCCGACCAGGGGTGAAAAACTGTTTTTT.

The CDR3 spells CASSRERTDTQYF. CDR3 coding DNA: TGTGCCAGCAGCCGCGAACGCACAGATACGCAGTATTTT. This chain connects TRBV11-1 to TRBJ2-3; no reliable D call. The CDR3 consists of 13 residues. Germline values: CDR1 SGHAT, CDR2 FQDESV (reference sequence). The V and J ends lost 5 bases and 1 base respectively, with 7 bases between them.